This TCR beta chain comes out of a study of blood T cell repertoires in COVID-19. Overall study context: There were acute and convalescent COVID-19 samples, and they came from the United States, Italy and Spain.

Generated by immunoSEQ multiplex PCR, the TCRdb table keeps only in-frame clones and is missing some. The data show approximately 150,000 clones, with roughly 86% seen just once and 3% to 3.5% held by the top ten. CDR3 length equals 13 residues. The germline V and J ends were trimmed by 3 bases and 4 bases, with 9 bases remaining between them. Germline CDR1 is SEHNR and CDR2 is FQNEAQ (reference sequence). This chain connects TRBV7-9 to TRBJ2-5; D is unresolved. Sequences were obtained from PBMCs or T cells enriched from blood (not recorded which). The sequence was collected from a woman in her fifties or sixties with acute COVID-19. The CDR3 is CASSFAGSETQYF. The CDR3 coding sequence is TGTGCCAGCAGCTTTGCCGGGTCAGAGACCCAGTACTTC.